What follows are 15 T cell receptor beta chains derived from one specimen sequenced in a study of blood T cell repertoires in COVID-19. Here immunoSEQ multiplex PCR was the method, and the copy in TCRdb shows in-frame clones only, minus some. This sample has under 100,000 clones; around 87% occur once, and the top ten carry 1.1%. The specimen was peripheral blood. The receptors shown here come from a human donor in a cohort sampled during active COVID-19.

This chain joins TRBV28 and TRBJ2-1; TRBD2 matches 9 bases. CDR1 MDHEN and CDR2 SYDVKM come from the germline V gene. V dropped 7 bases and J dropped 7; count of bases not matched to a gene: 14. The CDR3 is 16 amino acids. CDR3 DNA: TGTGCCAGCACCAAGTATAGCGGGAGAGACGGAAATGAGCAGTTCTTC. Translated: CASTKYSGRDGNEQFF.

The rearrangement uses TRBV28 and TRBJ1-2, with D hard to call. Trimming removed 5 bases from V and 6 bases from J, with 13 bases in between. Germline V gene lookup returns CDR1 MDHEN and CDR2 SYDVKM. The CDR3 covers 13 residues. The DNA of the CDR3 is TGTGCCAGCAGTGTATCAGCGAGTGATGGCTACACCTTC. Its translation is CASSVSASDGYTF.

This chain uses TRBV6-5 with TRBJ1-5, with D unresolved. V lost 0 bases, J lost 1 base, and 10 bases lay in between. The CDR3 covers 16 residues. Per germline, CDR1 MNHEY and CDR2 SVGAGI. The CDR3 sequence is CASSYSSLASNQPQHF. The CDR3 DNA follows: TGTGCCAGCAGTTACTCGAGCCTTGCGAGCAATCAGCCCCAGCATTTT.

This chain connects TRBV2 to TRBJ2-1; 10 bases agree with TRBD2. The CDR3 has 17 residues. The germline CDR1 and CDR2 sequences are SNHLY and FYNNEI. The J segment lost 4 bases and the V segment lost 6 bases, leaving 12 bases of the junction unmatched. The CDR3 sequence: CASRTGLAGVGYNEQFF. Here the CDR3 DNA reads TGTGCCAGCAGGACGGGGCTAGCGGGAGTAGGGTACAATGAGCAGTTCTTC.

CDR3 residues: CASSRGGALYEQYF. The CDR3 DNA is TGCGCCAGCTCTCGCGGAGGGGCCCTCTACGAGCAGTACTTC. The rearrangement joins TRBV10-2 to TRBJ2-7, with D tentatively TRBD2 (6 bases). The CDR3 runs 14 residues. Trimming pared 8 bases from V and 3 bases from J, leaving 17 bases between. The germline V gene has CDR1 WSHSY and CDR2 SAAADI.

The chain employs TRBV5-1 and TRBJ2-7; TRBD2 aligns across 11 bases. CDR1 and CDR2 (germline): SGHRS, YFSETQ. V was pared by 4 bases and J by 4 bases, with 7 bases of the junction left unmatched. This CDR3 has 15 residues. The DNA of the CDR3 is TGCGCCAGCAGCCCCGGGACTAGCGGAACTTACGAGCAGTACTTC. Translating gives CASSPGTSGTYEQYF.

The chain combines TRBV18 with TRBJ2-1; D unresolved. This CDR3 is 14 amino acids long. The germline CDR1 and CDR2 sequences are KGHSH and LQKENI. The germline V and J ends were trimmed by 3 bases and 0 bases, with 6 bases remaining between them. The CDR3 loop reads CASSPDNSYNEQFF. DNA of the CDR3: TGTGCCAGCTCACCTGACAACTCCTACAATGAGCAGTTCTTC. Combining the CDR3 with reference TRBV18 and TRBJ2-1 gives the whole variable domain NAGVMQNPRHLVRRRGQEARLRCSPMKGHSHVYWYRQLPEEGLKFMVYLQKENIIDESGMPKERFSAEFPKEGPSILRIQQVVRGDSAAYFCASSPDNSYNEQFFGPGTRLTVL.

J is TRBJ2-7 and V is TRBV6-5; 11 bases match TRBD1. Germline V gene lookup returns CDR1 MNHEY and CDR2 SVGAGI. Trimming removed 8 bases from V and 6 bases from J; junction bases left unmatched: 6. This CDR3 contains 13 residues. The CDR3 spells CASRGTGGSEQYF. The CDR3 nucleotides read TGTGCCAGCCGCGGGACAGGGGGTAGCGAGCAGTACTTC.

This clone was counted a single time. This chain links TRBV10-1 with TRBJ1-2; 8 bases align to TRBD1. The trim removed 4 bases at V and 8 bases at J, leaving 9 bases unmatched. CDR3 size: 14 residues. Germline CDR1 is WNHNN and CDR2 is SYGVQD (reference sequence). The CDR3 DNA reads TGCGCCAGCAGTGCTACACAGGGGGGCGACGGCTACACCTTC. Protein product: CASSATQGGDGYTF.

The chain employs TRBV9 and TRBJ1-5, with D unclear. The germline CDR1 and CDR2 sequences are SGDLS and YYNGEE. V shed 4 bases and J shed 5 bases, with 10 bases lying between them. The CDR3 is 13 residues long. DNA of the CDR3: TGTGCCAGCAGCCAGTGGGGAGATCAGCCCCAGCATTTT. It yields the protein CASSQWGDQPQHF.

In its sample, this clone was seen a few times. The chain employs TRBV28 and TRBJ2-1; TRBD2 matches at 9 bases. Germline CDR1 MDHEN, CDR2 SYDVKM. This CDR3 contains 11 residues. With V trimmed by 10 bases and J by 15 bases, 10 bases remained unmatched. This chain's CDR3 is CATLNSAGGFF. As DNA, the CDR3 is TGTGCCACCTTGAACTCAGCGGGAGGGTTCTTC.

The rearrangement links TRBV9 to TRBJ1-5, with no clear D. The CDR3 length is 17 residues. V lost 2 bases, J lost 0 bases, and 15 bases lay in between. CDR1 and CDR2 from the germline V gene are SGDLS and YYNGEE. DNA for the CDR3: TGTGCCAGCAGCGTGAGGCCGATACTTTATAGCAATCAGCCCCAGCATTTT. This encodes CASSVRPILYSNQPQHF.

V gene TRBV27 combines with J gene TRBJ2-1; D may be TRBD2 (6 bases). From germline, CDR1 is MNHEY and CDR2 SMNVEV (reference sequence). The CDR3 spans 12 residues. V was trimmed by 3 bases and J by 7 bases, leaving 7 bases between them. CDR3: CASSLGGNEQFF. In nucleotides, the CDR3 is TGTGCCAGCAGTTTGGGGGGTAATGAGCAGTTCTTC.

The chain recombines TRBV27 with TRBJ1-6, with 7 bases lining up with TRBD1. Germline V gene sequence: CDR1 MNHEY, CDR2 SMNVEV (reference sequence). The V segment lost 5 bases and the J segment 7 bases; nucleotides outside the gene matches: 11. There are 16 residues in the CDR3. Here the CDR3 reads CASSPNNRGNNSPLHF. CDR3 in DNA: TGTGCCAGCAGTCCTAATAACAGGGGCAACAATTCACCCCTCCACTTT.

J is TRBJ2-2 and V is TRBV28; the D gene is possibly TRBD2 (6 bases). CDR1 is MDHEN and CDR2 is SYDVKM in the germline V gene. The length of the CDR3 is 16 residues. The V and J ends lost 6 bases and 6 bases respectively, with 20 bases between them. The CDR3 DNA follows: TGTGCCAGCAGACCCTCGAGGGCGGGAAAGGCCGGGGAGCTGTTTTTT. Residues: CASRPSRAGKAGELFF. Based on the CDR3 plus reference TRBV28 and TRBJ2-2, the full variable domain is DVKVTQSSRYLVKRTGEKVFLECVQDMDHENMFWYRQDPGLGLRLIYFSYDVKMKEKGDIPEGYSVSREKKERFSLILESASTNQTSMYLCASRPSRAGKAGELFFGEGSRLTVL.